The clone carrying this T cell receptor (beta chain) was seen a handful of times. Its target is not known. These data belong to a study of cytomegalovirus exposure and HLA in healthy donors. The study ran its PCR with 60 Vbeta and 13 Jbeta primers. Method: immunoSEQ multiplex PCR; TCRdb's copy keeps in-frame clones and lacks some. The data contain 75,000 to 100,000 clones, about four fifths of them singletons. Study outcomes and limitations: Judged likely to be a sequencing artifact was a cluster of highly shared sequence variants. Cytomegalovirus association was listed for 150 to 200 TCR beta chains. Common viral pathogens seemed to be connected with several of the most significant clusters, according to a later analysis.

The TCR originated in a man in his forties in good health and CMV-seropositive. Sequencing was performed on PBMCs.

The DNA for the CDR3 is TGTGCCAGCAGCTTCCCGGCGGACTCTGGAAACACCATATATTTT. It yields the protein CASSFPADSGNTIYF. The chain links TRBV5-6 to TRBJ1-3; D ambiguous. Germline CDR1 and CDR2: SGHDT and YYEEEE. This CDR3 has 15 amino acids. V was pared by 2 bases and J by 0 bases, with 9 bases between.